The present entry profiles one T cell receptor (beta chain) with its context. The data are from a study of OX40 agonist ivuxolimab in advanced cancers. In germline, CDR1 is SGHTA, CDR2 FQGTGA. CDR3 length: 17 amino acids. Trimming took 1 base from V and 1 from J; bases not matched to a gene: 7. Using immunoSEQ multiplex PCR, the repertoire was profiled, and TCRdb retains in-frame clones only, with some absent. The sample holds under 70,000 clones, roughly 85% seen once. The source is an adult with an advanced solid tumor such as melanoma, head and neck, liver or kidney cancer. The chain uses TRBV7-3 and TRBJ1-5; 7 nucleotides align to TRBD1. This specimen consisted of CD4+ or CD8+ T cells sorted from blood, obtained in a trial of the OX40 agonist ivuxolimab. The CDR3 nucleotides are TGTGCCAGCAGCTTAATTGGTTCAGGGGGGAGCAATCAGCCCCAGCATTTT. Its protein product is CASSLIGSGGSNQPQHF.